This T cell receptor beta chain was sequenced in a study of blood T cell repertoires in COVID-19. Unmatched junction bases numbered 7, after V lost 2 bases and J lost 7 bases. The length of the CDR3 is 16 residues. The germline V gene has CDR1 KGHSH and CDR2 LQKENI. Study processing details: Estimation of nucleated cell counts was performed using reference gene primer amplification. Here immunoSEQ multiplex PCR was the method, and the copy in TCRdb shows in-frame clones only, minus some. V, J and clone size were drawn from that table, and D and trimming were deduced from the DNA. Of 380,000 or so clones listed, approximately 87% are singletons.

The V and J genes are TRBV18 and TRBJ2-1, with 11 bases lining up with TRBD1. This receptor was taken from a woman under 40 with acute COVID-19. The sequenced sample consisted of PBMCs or T cells enriched from blood (not recorded which). The CDR3 reads CASSPWGTGGLNEQFF. In nucleotides, the CDR3 is TGTGCCAGCTCACCATGGGGGACAGGGGGTTTGAATGAGCAGTTCTTC.